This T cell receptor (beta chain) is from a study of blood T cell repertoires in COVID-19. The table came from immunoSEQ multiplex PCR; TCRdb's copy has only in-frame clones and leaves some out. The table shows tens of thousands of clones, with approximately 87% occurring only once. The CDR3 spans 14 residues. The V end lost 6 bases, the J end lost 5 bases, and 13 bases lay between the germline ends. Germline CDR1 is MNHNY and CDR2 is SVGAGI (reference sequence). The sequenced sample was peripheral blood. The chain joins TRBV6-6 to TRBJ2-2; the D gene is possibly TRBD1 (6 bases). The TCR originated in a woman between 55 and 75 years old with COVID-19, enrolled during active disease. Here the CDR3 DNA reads TGTGCCAGCAGCCCTCCTCAGGGGACCGGGGAGCTGTTTTTT. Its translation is CASSPPQGTGELFF.